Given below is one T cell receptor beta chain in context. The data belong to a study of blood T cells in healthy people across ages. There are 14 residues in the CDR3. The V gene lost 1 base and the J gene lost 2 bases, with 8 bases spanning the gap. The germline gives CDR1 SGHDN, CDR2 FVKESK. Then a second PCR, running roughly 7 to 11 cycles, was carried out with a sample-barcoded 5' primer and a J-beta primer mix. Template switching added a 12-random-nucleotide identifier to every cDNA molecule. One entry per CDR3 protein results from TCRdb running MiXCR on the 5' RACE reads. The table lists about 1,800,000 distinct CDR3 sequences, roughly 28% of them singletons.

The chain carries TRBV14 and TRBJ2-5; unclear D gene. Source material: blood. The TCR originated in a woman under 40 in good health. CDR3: CASSQGFKQETQYF. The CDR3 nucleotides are TGTGCCAGCAGCCAAGGGTTCAAGCAAGAGACCCAGTACTTC.